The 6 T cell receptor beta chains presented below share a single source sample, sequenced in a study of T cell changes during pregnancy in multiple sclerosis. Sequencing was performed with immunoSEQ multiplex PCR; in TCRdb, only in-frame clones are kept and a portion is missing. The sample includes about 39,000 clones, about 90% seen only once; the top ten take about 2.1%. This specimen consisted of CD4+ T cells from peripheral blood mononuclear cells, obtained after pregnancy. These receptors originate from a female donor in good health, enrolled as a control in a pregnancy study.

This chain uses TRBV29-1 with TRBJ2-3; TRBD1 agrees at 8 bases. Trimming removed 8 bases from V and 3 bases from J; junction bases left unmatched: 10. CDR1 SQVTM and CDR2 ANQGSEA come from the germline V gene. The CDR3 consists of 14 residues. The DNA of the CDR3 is TGCAGCTTCAGGACAGGGAGTACAACAGATACGCAGTATTTT. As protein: CSFRTGSTTDTQYF.

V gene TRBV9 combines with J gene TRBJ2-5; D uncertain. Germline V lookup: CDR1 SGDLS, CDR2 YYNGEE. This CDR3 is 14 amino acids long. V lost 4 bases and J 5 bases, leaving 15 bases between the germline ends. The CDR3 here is CASSRSWASETQYF. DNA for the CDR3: TGTGCCAGCAGCCGGTCATGGGCATCGGAGACCCAGTACTTC.

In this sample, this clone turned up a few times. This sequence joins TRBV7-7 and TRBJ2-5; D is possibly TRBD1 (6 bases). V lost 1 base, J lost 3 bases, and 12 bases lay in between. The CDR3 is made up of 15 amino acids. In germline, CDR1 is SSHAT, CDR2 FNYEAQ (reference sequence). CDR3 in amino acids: CASSLGRTAKETQYF. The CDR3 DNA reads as TGTGCCAGCAGCTTAGGTAGGACAGCGAAAGAGACCCAGTACTTC. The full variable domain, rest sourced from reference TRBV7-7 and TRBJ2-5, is GAGVSQSPRYKVTKRGQDVTLRCDPISSHATLYWYQQALGQGPEFLTYFNYEAQPDKSGLPSDRFSAERPEGSISTLTIQRTEQRDSAMYRCASSLGRTAKETQYFGPGTRLLVL.

This chain's CDR3 is CASSLGQVDQPQHF. As DNA, the CDR3 is TGTGCCAGCAGCTTAGGGCAGGTCGATCAGCCCCAGCATTTT. The chain has TRBV7-8 and TRBJ1-5; D is undetermined. This CDR3 has 14 residues. Germline values: CDR1 SGHVS, CDR2 FQNEAQ. The V end lost 1 base, the J end lost 5 bases, and 9 bases lay between the germline ends.

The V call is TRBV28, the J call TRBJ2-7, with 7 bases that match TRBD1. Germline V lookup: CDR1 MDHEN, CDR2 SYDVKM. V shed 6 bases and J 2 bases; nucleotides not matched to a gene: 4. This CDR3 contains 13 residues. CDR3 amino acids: CASRRTGPYEQYF. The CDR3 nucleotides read TGTGCCAGCAGAAGGACAGGCCCCTACGAGCAGTACTTC.

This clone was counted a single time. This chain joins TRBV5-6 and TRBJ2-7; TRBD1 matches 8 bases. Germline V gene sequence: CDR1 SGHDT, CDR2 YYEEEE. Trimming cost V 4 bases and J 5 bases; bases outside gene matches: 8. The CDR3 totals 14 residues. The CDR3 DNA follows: TGTGCCAGCAGCCAGCCGGGACAGGACCACGAGCAGTACTTC. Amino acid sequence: CASSQPGQDHEQYF.